Listed below are T cell receptor beta chains from one sample, sequenced in a study of CD8 T cells in ankylosing spondylitis. TCRdb itself ran the 5' RACE reads through MiXCR, one entry per CDR3 protein. The table has more than 150,000 distinct CDR3 sequences, 11% seen once. Sequencing was performed on blood, either unsorted or a sorted T cell fraction (not recorded which). The source is a male donor with ankylosing spondylitis or in good health (not recorded which). The CDR3 runs from the conserved cysteine through the conserved F or W. The D gene is left open where the match is weak. Clone size, where shown, is once, few, many, or a class for clones that have expanded.

j_call,d_call,v_call,cdr3_length,clone_size,cdr3_aa,cdr3_nt
TRBJ2-7,TRBD2,TRBV20-1,16,.,CSATRQLAGDSYEQYF,TGCAGTGCTACACGACAACTAGCGGGAGACTCCTACGAGCAGTACTTC
TRBJ2-2,.,TRBV11-2,13,many,CASSLGAIGELFF,TGTGCCAGCAGCTTAGGGGCGATCGGGGAGCTGTTTTTT
TRBJ2-1,.,TRBV11-2,16,.,CASSLDLARGKNEQFF,TGTGCCAGCAGCTTAGATCTAGCCAGGGGAAAAAATGAGCAGTTCTTC
TRBJ2-1,TRBD2,TRBV20-1,14,once,CSAFPGLANNEQFF,TGCAGTGCTTTTCCGGGACTAGCGAACAATGAGCAGTTCTTC
TRBJ2-3,.,TRBV6-5,14,.,CASSWGTSTDTQYF,TGTGCCAGCAGTTGGGGGACTAGCACAGATACGCAGTATTTT
TRBJ2-7,TRBD2,TRBV9,14,many,CASSVAASGYEQYF,TGTGCCAGCAGCGTAGCCGCTAGCGGATACGAGCAGTACTTC
TRBJ1-2,.,TRBV29-1,13,many,CSVAWEAAYGYTF,TGCAGCGTTGCATGGGAGGCAGCCTATGGCTACACCTTC
TRBJ2-2,TRBD1,TRBV12-3/TRBV12-4,15,many,CASSFRQGDTGELFF,TGTGCCAGCAGTTTCAGGCAGGGGGACACCGGGGAGCTGTTTTTT
TRBJ2-2,.,TRBV15,14,few,CATSREKLTGELFF,TGTGCCACCAGCAGAGAAAAGCTTACCGGGGAGCTGTTTTTT
TRBJ2-1,.,TRBV6-1,13,few,CASSKAGANEQFF,TGTGCCAGCAGTAAGGCGGGGGCGAATGAGCAGTTCTTC
TRBJ2-1,TRBD2,TRBV20-1,15,.,CSATLAGITYNEQFF,TGCAGTGCTACTTTAGCGGGCATTACATACAATGAGCAGTTCTTC
TRBJ2-2,TRBD2,TRBV30,14,.,CTWRSGRIPGELFF,TGTACCTGGAGAAGCGGGAGGATACCCGGGGAGCTGTTTTTT
TRBJ2-7,.,TRBV3-1,13,many,CASTQRGFHEQYF,TGTGCCAGCACCCAGAGGGGATTCCACGAGCAGTACTTC
TRBJ2-2,.,TRBV6-5,16,many,CASSYRGPSVTGELFF,TGTGCCAGCAGTTACCGAGGACCGAGTGTTACCGGGGAGCTGTTTTTT
TRBJ1-2,.,TRBV5-1,14,many,CASSPRGEGYGYTF,TGCGCCAGCAGCCCCCGGGGTGAGGGGTATGGCTACACCTTC
TRBJ2-3,TRBD2,TRBV5-8,17,many,CASSSRSSSGGTDTQYF,TGTGCCAGCAGCTCCAGAAGCTCTAGCGGGGGCACAGATACGCAGTATTTT
TRBJ2-7,.,TRBV20-1,14,many,CSALDRDGAYEQYF,TGCAGTGCCCTAGACCGGGACGGTGCCTACGAGCAGTACTTC
TRBJ1-6,.,TRBV19,15,few,CASSGPGALDSPLHF,TGTGCCAGTAGTGGCCCCGGGGCGTTGGATTCACCCCTCCACTTT
TRBJ1-2,TRBD1,TRBV11-3,14,few,CASSSASGGYGYTF,TGTGCCAGCAGCTCCGCGTCAGGGGGGTATGGCTACACCTTC
TRBJ2-4,.,TRBV3-1,15,many,CASSRTEGRKNIQYF,TGTGCCAGCAGCCGAACGGAGGGCCGCAAAAACATTCAGTACTTC
TRBJ2-7,TRBD2,TRBV11-2,15,.,CASSLRLAGGYEQYF,TGTGCCAGCAGCTTAAGACTAGCGGGAGGCTACGAGCAGTACTTC
TRBJ2-5,.,TRBV7-9,11,few,CASRTENTQYF,TGTGCCAGCAGGACCGAAAACACCCAGTACTTC
TRBJ2-5,.,TRBV24-1,13,many,CATSDGAGETQYF,TGTGCCACCAGTGATGGGGCCGGAGAGACCCAGTACTTC
TRBJ2-1,.,TRBV6-1,13,.,CASRGAAYNEQFF,TGTGCCAGCAGGGGGGCGGCCTACAATGAGCAGTTCTTC
TRBJ2-3,TRBD1,TRBV12-3/TRBV12-4,14,.,CASTLGTGVDTQYF,TGTGCCAGCACCTTGGGGACAGGGGTGGATACGCAGTATTTT
TRBJ2-3,.,TRBV6-1,14,many,CASSVGASTDTQYF,TGTGCCAGCAGCGTCGGGGCCAGCACAGATACGCAGTATTTT
TRBJ2-3,.,TRBV5-1,12,many,CASSTRTDTQYF,TGCGCCAGCAGCACCCGGACAGATACGCAGTATTTT
TRBJ1-2,.,TRBV15,13,.,CATSREHNYGYTF,TGTGCCACCAGCAGAGAACACAACTATGGCTACACCTTC
TRBJ2-1,.,TRBV6-1,16,.,CASKSSSGVSYNEQFF,TGTGCCAGCAAAAGCTCCTCAGGGGTCTCCTACAATGAGCAGTTCTTC
TRBJ2-3,TRBD2,TRBV12-3/TRBV12-4,14,.,CASRPRTSTDMQYF,TGTGCCAGCAGACCCAGGACTAGCACAGATATGCAGTATTTT
TRBJ2-5,.,TRBV7-6,14,many,CASSQSVRKETQYF,TGTGCCAGCAGCCAATCGGTTAGGAAGGAGACCCAGTACTTC
TRBJ1-1,.,TRBV7-6,14,many,CASSLQDTPTEAFF,TGTGCCAGCAGCTTACAGGACACTCCGACTGAAGCTTTCTTT
TRBJ2-1,TRBD2,TRBV6-2/TRBV6-3,19,few,CASSYDPNKAGGPYNEQFF,TGTGCCAGCAGTTACGACCCAAACAAAGCGGGGGGCCCCTACAATGAGCAGTTCTTC
TRBJ1-2,.,TRBV30,13,.,CAWSVLGVGGYTF,TGTGCCTGGAGTGTACTAGGGGTCGGGGGCTACACCTTC
TRBJ2-7,TRBD1,TRBV20-1,15,few,CSALRGDSSSYEQYF,TGCAGTGCTTTGAGAGGGGACAGCTCATCCTACGAGCAGTACTTC
TRBJ1-4,.,TRBV9,15,many,CASSVGGVGDEKLFF,TGTGCCAGCAGCGTAGGAGGAGTAGGGGATGAAAAACTGTTTTTT
TRBJ1-1,.,TRBV20-1,13,many,CSASTRPNTEAFF,TGCAGTGCTAGCACGAGACCAAACACTGAAGCTTTCTTT
TRBJ1-1,.,TRBV27,14,many,CASSLKTLNTEAFF,TGTGCCAGCAGTTTGAAGACCTTGAACACTGAAGCTTTCTTT
TRBJ2-7,.,TRBV7-9,14,.,CASSDGTYSYEQYF,TGTGCCAGCAGCGATGGGACCTACTCCTACGAGCAGTACTTC
TRBJ2-7,.,TRBV6-5,16,many,CASSYSRETFSYEQYF,TGTGCCAGCAGTTACTCTCGGGAAACTTTCTCCTACGAGCAGTACTTC
TRBJ2-2,.,TRBV20-1,13,many,CSARRQITGELFF,TGCAGTGCTAGGAGACAGATCACCGGGGAGCTGTTTTTT
TRBJ1-2,.,TRBV5-1,15,many,CASSYEPTTLYGYTF,TGCGCCAGCAGCTATGAGCCCACCACACTCTATGGCTACACCTTC